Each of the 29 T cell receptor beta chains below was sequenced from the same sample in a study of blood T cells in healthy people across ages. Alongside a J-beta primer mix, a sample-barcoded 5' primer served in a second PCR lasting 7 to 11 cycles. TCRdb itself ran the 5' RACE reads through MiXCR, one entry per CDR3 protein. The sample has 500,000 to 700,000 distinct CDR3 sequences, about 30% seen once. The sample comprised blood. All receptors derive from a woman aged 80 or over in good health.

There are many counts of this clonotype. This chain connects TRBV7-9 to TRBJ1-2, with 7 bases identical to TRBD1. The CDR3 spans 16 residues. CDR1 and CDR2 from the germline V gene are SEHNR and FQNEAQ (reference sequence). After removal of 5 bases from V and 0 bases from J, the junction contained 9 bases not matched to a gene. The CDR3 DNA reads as TGTGCCAGCAGCCACGACAGGGCTGGAGCTAACTATGGCTACACCTTC. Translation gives CASSHDRAGANYGYTF.

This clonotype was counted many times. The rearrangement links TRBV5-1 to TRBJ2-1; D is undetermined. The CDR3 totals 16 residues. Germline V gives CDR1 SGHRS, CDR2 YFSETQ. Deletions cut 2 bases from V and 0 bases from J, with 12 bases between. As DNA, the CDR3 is TGCGCCAGCAGCTTAATCGACGGGTTCTCCTACAATGAGCAGTTCTTC. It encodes CASSLIDGFSYNEQFF.

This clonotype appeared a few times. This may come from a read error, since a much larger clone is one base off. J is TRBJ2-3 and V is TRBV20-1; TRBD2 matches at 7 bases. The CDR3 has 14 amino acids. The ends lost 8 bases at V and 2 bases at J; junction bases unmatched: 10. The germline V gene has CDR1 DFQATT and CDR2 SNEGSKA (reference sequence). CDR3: CSTRRAGNTDTQYF. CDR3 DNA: TGCAGTACCCGACGAGCGGGAAACACAGATACGCAGTATTTT.

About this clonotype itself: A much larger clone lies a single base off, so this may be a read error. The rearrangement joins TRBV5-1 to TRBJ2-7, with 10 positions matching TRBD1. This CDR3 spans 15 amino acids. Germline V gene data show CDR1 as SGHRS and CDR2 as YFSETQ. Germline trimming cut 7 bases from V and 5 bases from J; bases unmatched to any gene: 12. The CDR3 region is CASGPSTGGCNEQYF. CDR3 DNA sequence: TGCGCCAGCGGCCCCTCGACAGGGGGCTGTAACGAGCAGTACTTC.

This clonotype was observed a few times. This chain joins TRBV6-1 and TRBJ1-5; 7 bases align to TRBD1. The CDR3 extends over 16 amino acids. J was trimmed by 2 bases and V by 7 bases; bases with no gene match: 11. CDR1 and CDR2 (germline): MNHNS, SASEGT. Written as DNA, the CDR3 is TGTGCCAGCACCGGGGGGCCAGGGGGGGGCAATCAGCCCCAGCATTTT. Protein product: CASTGGPGGGNQPQHF.

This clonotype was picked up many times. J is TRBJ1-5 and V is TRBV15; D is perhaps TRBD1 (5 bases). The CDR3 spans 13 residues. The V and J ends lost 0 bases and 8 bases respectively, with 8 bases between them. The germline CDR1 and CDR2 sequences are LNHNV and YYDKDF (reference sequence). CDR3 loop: CATSREIQEPQHF. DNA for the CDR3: TGTGCCACCAGCAGAGAAATACAGGAGCCCCAGCATTTT.

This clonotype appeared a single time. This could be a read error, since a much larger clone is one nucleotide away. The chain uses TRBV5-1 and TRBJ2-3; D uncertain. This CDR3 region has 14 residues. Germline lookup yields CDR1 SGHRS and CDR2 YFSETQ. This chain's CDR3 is CASSFNAGTNTQYF. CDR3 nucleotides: TGCGCCAGCAGCTTTAATGCAGGCACAAATACGCAGTATTTT.

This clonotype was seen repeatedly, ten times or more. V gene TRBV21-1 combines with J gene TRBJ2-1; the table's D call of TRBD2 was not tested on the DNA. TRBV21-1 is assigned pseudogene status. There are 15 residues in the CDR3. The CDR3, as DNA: TGTGCCAGCAGCAAAGGGAGGGGAGTCTACAATGAGCAGTTCTTC. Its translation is CASSKGRGVYNEQFF.

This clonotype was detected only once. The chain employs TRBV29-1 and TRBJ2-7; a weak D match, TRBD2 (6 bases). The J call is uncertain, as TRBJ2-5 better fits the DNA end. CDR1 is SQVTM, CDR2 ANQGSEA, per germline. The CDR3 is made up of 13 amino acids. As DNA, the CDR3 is TGCAGCGTTGATGGGGGGTCGGAGGAGACCCAGTACTTC. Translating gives CSVDGGSEETQYF.

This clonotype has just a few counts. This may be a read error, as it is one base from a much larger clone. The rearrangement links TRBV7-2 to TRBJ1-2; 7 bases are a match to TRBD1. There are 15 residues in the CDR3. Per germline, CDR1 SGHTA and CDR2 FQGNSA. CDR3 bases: TGTGCCAGCAGGCCTACAGGGGCGACGAACTATAGCTACACCTTC. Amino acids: CASRPTGATNYSYTF.

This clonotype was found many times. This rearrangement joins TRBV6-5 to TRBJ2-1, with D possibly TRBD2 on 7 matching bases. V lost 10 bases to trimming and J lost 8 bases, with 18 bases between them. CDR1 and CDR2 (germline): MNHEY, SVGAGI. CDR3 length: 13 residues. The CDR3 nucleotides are TGTGCCACCCGAGGGGGGGTTGGCCATGAGCAGTTCTTC. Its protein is CATRGGVGHEQFF.

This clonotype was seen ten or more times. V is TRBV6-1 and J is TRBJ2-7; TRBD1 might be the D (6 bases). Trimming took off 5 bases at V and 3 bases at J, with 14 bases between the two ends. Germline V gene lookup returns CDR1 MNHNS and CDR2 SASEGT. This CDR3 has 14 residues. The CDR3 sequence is CASSTGTFLYEQYF. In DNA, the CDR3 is TGTGCCAGCAGTACCGGGACATTCCTCTACGAGCAGTACTTC.

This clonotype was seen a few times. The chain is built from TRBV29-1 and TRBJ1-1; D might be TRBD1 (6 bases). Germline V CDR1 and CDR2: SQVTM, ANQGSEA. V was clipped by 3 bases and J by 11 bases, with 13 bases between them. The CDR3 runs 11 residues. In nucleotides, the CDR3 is TGCAGCGTTGACAGGGGAAGGATGGCTTTCTTT. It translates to CSVDRGRMAFF.

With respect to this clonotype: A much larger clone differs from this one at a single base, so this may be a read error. CDR3 nucleotide sequence: TGTGCCAGCAGGTTAGTGCATGGTTCACCCCTCCACTTT. Translated, it gives CASRLVHGSPLHF. The chain carries TRBV12-3 or TRBV12-4 and TRBJ1-6; D is unclear. This CDR3 is built from 13 residues.

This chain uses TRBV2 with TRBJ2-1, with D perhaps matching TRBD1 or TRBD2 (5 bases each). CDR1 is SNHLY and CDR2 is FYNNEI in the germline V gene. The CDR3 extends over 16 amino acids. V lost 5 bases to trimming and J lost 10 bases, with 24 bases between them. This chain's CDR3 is CASSRTRDLVRREQFF. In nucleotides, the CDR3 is TGTGCCAGCAGTCGCACCCGGGACCTCGTTCGAAGAGAGCAGTTCTTC.

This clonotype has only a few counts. CDR3 amino acids: CSVLERGAYEQFF. As DNA, the CDR3 is TGCAGCGTCTTGGAGCGGGGGGCATATGAGCAGTTCTTC. The chain is built from TRBV29-1 and TRBJ2-1; TRBD2 matches 9 bases. The length of the CDR3 is 13 residues. Germline V gene lookup returns CDR1 SQVTM and CDR2 ANQGSEA. The trim removed 6 bases at V and 8 bases at J, leaving 8 bases unmatched.

CDR3 amino acids: CASSHRLDDTQYF. In DNA, the CDR3 is TGTGCCAGCAGCCATCGACTAGACGATACGCAGTATTTT. This sequence joins TRBV3-1 and TRBJ2-3; perhaps TRBD2 as D (6 bases). CDR3 length equals 13 residues. Germline CDR1 reads LGHDT; CDR2 reads YNNKEL (reference sequence). Trimming shortened V by 3 bases and J by 6 bases, and 10 bases separated the two germline ends.

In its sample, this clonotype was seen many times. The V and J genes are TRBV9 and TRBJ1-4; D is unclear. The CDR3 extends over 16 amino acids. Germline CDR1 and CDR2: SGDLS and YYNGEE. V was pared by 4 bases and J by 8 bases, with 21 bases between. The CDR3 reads CASSSTSGGSREKLFF. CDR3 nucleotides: TGTGCCAGCAGCTCGACCAGTGGAGGTAGTAGGGAAAAACTGTTTTTT.

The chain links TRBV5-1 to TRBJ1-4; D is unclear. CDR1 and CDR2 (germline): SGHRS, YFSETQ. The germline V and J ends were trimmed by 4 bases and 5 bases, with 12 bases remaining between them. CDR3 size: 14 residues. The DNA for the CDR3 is TGCGCCAGCAGCGCCACGACTAGAAATGAAAAACTGTTTTTT. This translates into CASSATTRNEKLFF.

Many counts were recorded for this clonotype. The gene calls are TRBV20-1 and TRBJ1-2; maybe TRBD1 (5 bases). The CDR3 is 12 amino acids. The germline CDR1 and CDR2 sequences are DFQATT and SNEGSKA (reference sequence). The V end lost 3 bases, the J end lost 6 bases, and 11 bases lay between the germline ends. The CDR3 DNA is TGCAGTGCTAGCGGGGGGATCGATGGCTACACCTTC. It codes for CSASGGIDGYTF.

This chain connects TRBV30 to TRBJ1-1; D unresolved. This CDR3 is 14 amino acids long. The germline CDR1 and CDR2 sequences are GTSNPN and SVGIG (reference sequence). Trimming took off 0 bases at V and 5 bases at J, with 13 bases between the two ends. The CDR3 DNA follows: TGTGCCTGGAGTGTTCTCTCCCTCGGGACTGAAGCTTTCTTT. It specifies CAWSVLSLGTEAFF.

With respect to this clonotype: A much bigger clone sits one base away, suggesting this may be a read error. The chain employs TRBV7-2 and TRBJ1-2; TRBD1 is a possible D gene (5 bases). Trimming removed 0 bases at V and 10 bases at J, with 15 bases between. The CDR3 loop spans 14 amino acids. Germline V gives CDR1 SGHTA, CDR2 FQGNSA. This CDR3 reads CASSLASGSSDYTF. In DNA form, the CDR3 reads TGTGCCAGCAGCTTAGCCTCAGGGTCGAGCGACTACACCTTC.

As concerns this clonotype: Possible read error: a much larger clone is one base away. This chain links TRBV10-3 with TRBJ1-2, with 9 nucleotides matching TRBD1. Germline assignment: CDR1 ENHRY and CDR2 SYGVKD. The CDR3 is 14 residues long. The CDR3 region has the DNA TGTGCCGTCAGCGCGGACAGGGGAGGAGATGGCTACACCTTC. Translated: CAVSADRGGDGYTF.

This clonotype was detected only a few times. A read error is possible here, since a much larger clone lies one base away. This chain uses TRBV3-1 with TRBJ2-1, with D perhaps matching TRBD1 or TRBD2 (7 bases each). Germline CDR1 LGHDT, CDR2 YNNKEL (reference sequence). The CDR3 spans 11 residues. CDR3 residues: CAGREGASQFF. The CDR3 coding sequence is TGTGCCGGCAGGGAGGGGGCTTCGCAGTTCTTC.

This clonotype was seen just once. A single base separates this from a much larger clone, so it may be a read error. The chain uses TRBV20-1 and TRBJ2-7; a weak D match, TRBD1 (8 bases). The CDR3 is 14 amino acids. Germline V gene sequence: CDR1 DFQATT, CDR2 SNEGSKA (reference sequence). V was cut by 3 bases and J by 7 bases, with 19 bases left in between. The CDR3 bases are TGCAGTGCTAGGGACAGGGAGGGGTACAATGAGCAGTACTTC. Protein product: CSARDREGYNEQYF.

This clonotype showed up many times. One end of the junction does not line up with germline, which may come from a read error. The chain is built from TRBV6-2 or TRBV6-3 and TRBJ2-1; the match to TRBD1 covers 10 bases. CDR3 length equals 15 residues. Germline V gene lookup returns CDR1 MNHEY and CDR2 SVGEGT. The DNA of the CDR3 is TGTGCCAGCAGATACTCCGGGACAGGGGACAATGAGCAGTTCTTC. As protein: CASRYSGTGDNEQFF.

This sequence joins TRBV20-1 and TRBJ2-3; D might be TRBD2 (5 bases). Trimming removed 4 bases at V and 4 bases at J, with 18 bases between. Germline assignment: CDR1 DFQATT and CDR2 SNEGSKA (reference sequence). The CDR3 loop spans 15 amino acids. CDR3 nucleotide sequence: TGCAGTGCTACCCAACTAGTTGGGAGTGCAGATACGCAGTATTTT. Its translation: CSATQLVGSADTQYF.

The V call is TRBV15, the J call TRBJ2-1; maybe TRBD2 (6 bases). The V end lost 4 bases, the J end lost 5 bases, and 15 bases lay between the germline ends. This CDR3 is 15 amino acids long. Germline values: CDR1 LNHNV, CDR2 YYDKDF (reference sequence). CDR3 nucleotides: TGTGCCACCAGCACCGAAGACCGGGAGAACAATGAGCAGTTCTTC. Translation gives CATSTEDRENNEQFF.

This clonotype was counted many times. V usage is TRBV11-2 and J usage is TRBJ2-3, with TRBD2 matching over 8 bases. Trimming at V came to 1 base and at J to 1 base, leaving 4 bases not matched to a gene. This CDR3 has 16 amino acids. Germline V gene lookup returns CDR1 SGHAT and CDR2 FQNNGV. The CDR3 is CASSLAPGGRTDTQYF. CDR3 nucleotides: TGTGCCAGCAGCTTAGCGCCGGGGGGGCGCACAGATACGCAGTATTTT. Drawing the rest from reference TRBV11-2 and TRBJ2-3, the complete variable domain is EAGVAQSPRYKIIEKRQSVAFWCNPISGHATLYWYQQILGQGPKLLIQFQNNGVVDDSQLPKDRFSAERLKGVDSTLKIQPAKLEDSAVYLCASSLAPGGRTDTQYFGPGTRLTVL.